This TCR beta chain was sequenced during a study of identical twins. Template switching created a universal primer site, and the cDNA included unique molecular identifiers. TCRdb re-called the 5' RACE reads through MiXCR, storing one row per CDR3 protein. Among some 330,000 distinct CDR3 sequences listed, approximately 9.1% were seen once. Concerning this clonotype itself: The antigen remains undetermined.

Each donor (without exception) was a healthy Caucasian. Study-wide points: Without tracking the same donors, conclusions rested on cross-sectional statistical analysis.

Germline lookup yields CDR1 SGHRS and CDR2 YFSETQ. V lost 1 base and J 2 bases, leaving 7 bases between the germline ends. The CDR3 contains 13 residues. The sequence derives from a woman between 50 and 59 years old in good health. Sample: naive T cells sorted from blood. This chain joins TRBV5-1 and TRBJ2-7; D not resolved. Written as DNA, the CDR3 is TGCGCCAGCAGCTTGTACATCACCTACGAGCAGTACTTC. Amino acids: CASSLYITYEQYF.